This T cell receptor (beta chain) was sequenced during a study of shared T cell receptors in the human thymus (dated by TCRdb to the early 2020s). General notes on the study: The study examined how the human thymus generates shared, self-reactive T-cell receptor alpha chains.

Receptors were amplified or captured by the immunoSEQ multiplex PCR assay. The source is immuneACCESS, and TCRdb retained only in-frame sequences with V and J called. Part of the clones is not carried over; for the studies checked, unresolved V genes explain less than half of this, and the remainder is unexplained. The sample yields approximately 760,000 clones; approximately 85% were counted once. Of the sample, roughly 0.01% is held by the ten largest clones. As concerns this clone: Its binding antigen is unknown. Per-base qualities were not stored, and no clone one base away is much larger. At the DNA level, this CDR3 is encoded by other sequences in the same sample as well.

The CDR3, cysteine through phenylalanine, is 12 amino acids long. CDR3 DNA only is kept here, 36 bases in frame from base 1. CDR1 KGHSH and CDR2 LQKENI are derived from the germline V gene. Relative to germline, V is 6 bases shorter and J is 1 base shorter, with 7 bases between their ends. These same records also appear under a second study, on human thymus T cells. As that second paper reports: Immunologically healthy infants undergoing open corrective cardiac surgery for congenital heart defects in Finland were used as donors. Thymus tissue was collected as surgical resects that were removed during corrective cardiac surgery. Biased V and J gene segment usage appeared to be present in both thymic and peripheral blood repertoires. The related research found that thymic TCR repertoires overlapped highly between unrelated individuals. TCR alpha and beta repertoires from fewer than ten infant thymus samples and four related peripheral blood samples were characterized in the study. The cohort included several male and a couple of female infants, with donor ages spanning 7 to 244 days. After being mechanically released from the tissue, thymocytes were kept at -70 degrees C in pellets of 10-30 million cells. Genomic DNA was extracted from frozen cell pellets with a QIAsymphony instrument. The immunoSEQ multiplex PCR assay was used to amplify the TCRB and TCRAD loci from a standardized quantity of quality-controlled genomic DNA. The V(D)J region was spanned by amplicons of a length sufficient to cover the CDR3 and to identify V and J genes. Amplicon sequencing was performed on an Illumina platform through the commercial immunoSEQ service. Primer bias and sequencing errors were corrected using previously described methods, and TCRAD and TCRB definitions followed the IMGT database. Repertoires were analysed with immunoSEQ Analyzer 3.0 and VDJTools, covering basic statistics, V/J segment usage, diversity estimates, rarefaction and pairwise overlap. Chao1, ChaoE, Efron-Thisted, Shannon and inverse Simpson indices were used to estimate diversity, which was also estimated on datasets down-sampled to the smallest sample. Repertoire overlap was determined by strict matching of CDR3 nucleotide sequence, V gene and J gene, and Jaccard-based multidimensional scaling clustering was applied. On average, thymus samples yielded hundreds of thousands of unique TCRB clonotypes, whereas blood samples yielded some 85,000.

Sequencing used thymocytes. The source is a girl in the first two years of life with a congenital heart defect. Donor details come from another sample of the same person, matched by shared clones. The chain is made from TRBV18 and TRBJ2-7, with the D gene uncertain. In nucleotides, the sequence is TGTGCCAGCTCCTCCTCTTCCTACGAGCAGTACTTC. It translates as CASSSSSYEQYF. Supplemented by the reference TRBV18 and TRBJ2-7 proteins around the CDR3, the complete variable domain is NAGVMQNPRHLVRRRGQEARLRCSPMKGHSHVYWYRQLPEEGLKFMVYLQKENIIDESGMPKERFSAEFPKEGPSILRIQQVVRGDSAAYFCASSSSSYEQYFGPGTRLTVT.